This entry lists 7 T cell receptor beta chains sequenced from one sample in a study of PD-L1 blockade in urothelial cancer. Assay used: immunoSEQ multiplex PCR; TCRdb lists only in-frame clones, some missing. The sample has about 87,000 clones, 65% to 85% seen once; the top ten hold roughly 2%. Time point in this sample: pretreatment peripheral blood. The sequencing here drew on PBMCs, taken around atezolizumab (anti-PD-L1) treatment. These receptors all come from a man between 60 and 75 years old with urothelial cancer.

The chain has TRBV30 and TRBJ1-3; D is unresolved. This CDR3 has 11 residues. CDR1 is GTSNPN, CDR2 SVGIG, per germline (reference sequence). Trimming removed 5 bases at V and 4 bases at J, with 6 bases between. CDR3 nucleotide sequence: TGTGCCTGGGAGAGCGGAAACACCATATATTTT. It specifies CAWESGNTIYF. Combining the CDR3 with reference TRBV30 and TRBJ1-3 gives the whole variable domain SQTIHQWPATLVQPVGSPLSLECTVEGTSNPNLYWYRQAAGRGLQLLFYSVGIGQISSEVPQNLSASRPQDRQFILSSKKLLLSDSGFYLCAWESGNTIYFGEGSWLTVV.

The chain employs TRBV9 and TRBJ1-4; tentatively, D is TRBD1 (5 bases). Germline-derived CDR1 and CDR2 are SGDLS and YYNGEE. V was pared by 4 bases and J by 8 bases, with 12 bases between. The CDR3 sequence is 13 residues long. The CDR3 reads CASSPRQQEKLFF. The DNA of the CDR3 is TGTGCCAGCAGCCCCCGACAGCAGGAAAAACTGTTTTTT.

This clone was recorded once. CDR3 sequence reads: CAISEISGGAYNEQFF. The DNA for the CDR3 is TGTGCCATCAGTGAGATTAGCGGGGGGGCCTACAATGAGCAGTTCTTC. This chain links TRBV10-3 with TRBJ2-1; TRBD2 matches 11 bases. V lost 2 bases, J lost 2 bases, and 2 bases stayed unmatched. CDR1 and CDR2 (germline): ENHRY, SYGVKD. The CDR3 is 16 amino acids.

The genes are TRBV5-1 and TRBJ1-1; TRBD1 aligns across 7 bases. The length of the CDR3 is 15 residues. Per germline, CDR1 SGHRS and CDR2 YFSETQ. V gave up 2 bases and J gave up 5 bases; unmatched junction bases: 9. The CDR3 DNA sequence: TGCGCCAGCAGCTTATGGACAGGCCAGACGACTGAAGCTTTCTTT. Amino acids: CASSLWTGQTTEAFF.

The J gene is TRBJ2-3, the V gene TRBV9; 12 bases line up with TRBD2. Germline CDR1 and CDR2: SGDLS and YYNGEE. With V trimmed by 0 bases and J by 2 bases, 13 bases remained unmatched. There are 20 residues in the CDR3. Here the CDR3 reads CASSVGLAGGLRSPTDTQYF. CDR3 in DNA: TGTGCCAGCAGCGTAGGGCTAGCGGGGGGGCTAAGGTCCCCCACAGATACGCAGTATTTT.

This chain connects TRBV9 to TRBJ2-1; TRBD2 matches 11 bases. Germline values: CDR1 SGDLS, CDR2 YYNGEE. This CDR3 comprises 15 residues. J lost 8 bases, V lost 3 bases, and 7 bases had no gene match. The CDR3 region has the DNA TGTGCCAGCAGCGATTTAGCGGGAGGGTTCGATGAGCAGTTCTTC. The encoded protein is CASSDLAGGFDEQFF.

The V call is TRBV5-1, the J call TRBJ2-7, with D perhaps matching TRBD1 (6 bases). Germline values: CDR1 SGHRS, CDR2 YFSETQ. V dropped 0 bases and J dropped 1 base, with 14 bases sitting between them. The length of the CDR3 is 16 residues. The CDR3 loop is CASSLGGTSASYEQYF. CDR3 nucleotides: TGCGCCAGCAGCTTGGGAGGGACATCGGCATCCTACGAGCAGTACTTC.